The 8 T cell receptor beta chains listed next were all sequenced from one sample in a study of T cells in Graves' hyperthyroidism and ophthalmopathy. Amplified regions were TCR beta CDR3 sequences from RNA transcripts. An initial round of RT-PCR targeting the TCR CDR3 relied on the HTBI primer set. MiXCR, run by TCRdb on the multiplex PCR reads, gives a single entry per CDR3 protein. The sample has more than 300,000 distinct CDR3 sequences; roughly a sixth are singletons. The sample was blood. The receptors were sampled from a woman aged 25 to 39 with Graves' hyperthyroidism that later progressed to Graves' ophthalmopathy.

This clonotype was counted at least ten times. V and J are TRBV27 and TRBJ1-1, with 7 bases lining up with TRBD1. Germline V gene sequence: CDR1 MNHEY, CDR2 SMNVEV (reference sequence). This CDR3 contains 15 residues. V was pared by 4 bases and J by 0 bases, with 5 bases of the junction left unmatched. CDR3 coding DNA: TGTGCCAGCAGTTCCTTACAGGGGTTGAACACTGAAGCTTTCTTT. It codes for CASSSLQGLNTEAFF.

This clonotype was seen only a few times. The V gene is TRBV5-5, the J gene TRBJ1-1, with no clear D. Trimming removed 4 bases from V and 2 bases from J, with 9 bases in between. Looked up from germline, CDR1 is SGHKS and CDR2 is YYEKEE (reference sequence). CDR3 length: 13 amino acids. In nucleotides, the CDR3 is TGTGCCAGCAGCAACCAACCCAACACTGAAGCTTTCTTT. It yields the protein CASSNQPNTEAFF. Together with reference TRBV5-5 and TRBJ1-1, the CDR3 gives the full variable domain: DAGVTQSPTHLIKTRGQQVTLRCSPISGHKSVSWYQQVLGQGPQFIFQYYEKEERGRGNFPDRFSARQFPNYSSELNVNALLLGDSALYLCASSNQPNTEAFFGQGTRLTVV.

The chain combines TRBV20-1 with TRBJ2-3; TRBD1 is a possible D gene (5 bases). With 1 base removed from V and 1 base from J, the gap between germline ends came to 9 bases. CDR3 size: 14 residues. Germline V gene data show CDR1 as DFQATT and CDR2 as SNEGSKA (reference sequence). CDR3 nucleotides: TGCAGTGCTAGAGGGCAGGGTGGCACAGATACGCAGTATTTT. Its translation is CSARGQGGTDTQYF.

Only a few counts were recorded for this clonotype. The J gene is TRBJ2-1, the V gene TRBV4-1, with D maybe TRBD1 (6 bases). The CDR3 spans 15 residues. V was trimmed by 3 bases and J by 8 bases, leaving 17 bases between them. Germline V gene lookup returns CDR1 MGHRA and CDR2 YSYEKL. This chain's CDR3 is CASSHVDRPMDEQFF. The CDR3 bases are TGCGCCAGCAGCCATGTTGACAGGCCGATGGATGAGCAGTTCTTC.

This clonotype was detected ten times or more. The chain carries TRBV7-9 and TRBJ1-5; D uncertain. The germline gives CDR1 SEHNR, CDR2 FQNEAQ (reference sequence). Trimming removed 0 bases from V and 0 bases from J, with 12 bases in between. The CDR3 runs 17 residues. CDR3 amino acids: CASSLAAGEYSNQPQHF. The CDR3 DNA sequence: TGTGCCAGCAGCTTAGCCGCCGGGGAGTATAGCAATCAGCCCCAGCATTTT.

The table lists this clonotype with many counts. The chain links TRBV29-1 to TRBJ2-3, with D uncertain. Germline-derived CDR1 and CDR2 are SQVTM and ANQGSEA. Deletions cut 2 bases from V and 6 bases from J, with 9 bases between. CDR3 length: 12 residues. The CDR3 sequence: CSVERSGDTQYF. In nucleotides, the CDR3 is TGCAGCGTTGAACGTAGTGGGGATACGCAGTATTTT.

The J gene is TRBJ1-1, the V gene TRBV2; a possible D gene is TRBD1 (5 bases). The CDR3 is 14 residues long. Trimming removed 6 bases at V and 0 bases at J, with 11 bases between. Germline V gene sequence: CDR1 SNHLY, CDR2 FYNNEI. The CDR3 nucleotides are TGTGCCAGCAGAAGAGGGGTTCTGAACACTGAAGCTTTCTTT. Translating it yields CASRRGVLNTEAFF.

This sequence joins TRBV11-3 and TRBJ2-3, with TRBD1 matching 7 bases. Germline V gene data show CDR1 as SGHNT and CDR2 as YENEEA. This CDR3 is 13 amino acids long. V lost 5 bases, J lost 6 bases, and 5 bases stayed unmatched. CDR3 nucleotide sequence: TGTGCCAGCAGCCGACAGGGAAGGGATACGCAGTATTTT. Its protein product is CASSRQGRDTQYF.